This entry features one T cell receptor beta chain sequence. The sample comes from a study of blood T cell repertoires in COVID-19. Data came from immunoSEQ multiplex PCR; TCRdb stores just in-frame clones and leaves some out. The data show nearly 80,000 clones, around 80% seen once. V dropped 4 bases and J dropped 3 bases, with 7 bases sitting between them. Germline loops: CDR1 SEHNR, CDR2 FQNEAQ (reference sequence). The CDR3 is 14 residues long. The rearrangement uses TRBV7-9 and TRBJ1-6, with D unclear. The sequenced sample consisted of peripheral blood. This clonotype originated in a man aged 55 to 70 with active or convalescent COVID-19. CDR3 loop: CASSSTNYNSPLHF. The DNA of the CDR3 is TGTGCCAGCAGCTCGACAAACTATAATTCACCCCTCCACTTT.